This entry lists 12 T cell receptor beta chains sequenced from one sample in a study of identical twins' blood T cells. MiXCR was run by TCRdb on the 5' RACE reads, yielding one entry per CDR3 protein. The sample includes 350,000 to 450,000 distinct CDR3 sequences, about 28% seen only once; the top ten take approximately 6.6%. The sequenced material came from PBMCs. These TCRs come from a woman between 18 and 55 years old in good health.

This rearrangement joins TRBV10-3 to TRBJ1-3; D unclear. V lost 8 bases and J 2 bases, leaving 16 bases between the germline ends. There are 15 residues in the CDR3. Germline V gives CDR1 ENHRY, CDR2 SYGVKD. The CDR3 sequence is CAIRPMGYTGNTIYF. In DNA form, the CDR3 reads TGTGCCATCCGACCGATGGGCTATACTGGAAACACCATATATTTT.

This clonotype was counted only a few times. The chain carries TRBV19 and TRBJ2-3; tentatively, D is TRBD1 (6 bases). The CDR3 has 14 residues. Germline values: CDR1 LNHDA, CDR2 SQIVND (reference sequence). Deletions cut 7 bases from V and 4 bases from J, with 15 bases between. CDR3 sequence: CASTPRGGADTQYF. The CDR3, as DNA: TGTGCCAGTACCCCCAGGGGTGGGGCAGATACGCAGTATTTT. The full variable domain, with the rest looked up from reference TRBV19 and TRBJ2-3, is DGGITQSPKYLFRKEGQNVTLSCEQNLNHDAMYWYRQDPGQGLRLIYYSQIVNDFQKGDIAEGYSVSREKKESFPLTVTSAQKNPTAFYLCASTPRGGADTQYFGPGTRLTVL.

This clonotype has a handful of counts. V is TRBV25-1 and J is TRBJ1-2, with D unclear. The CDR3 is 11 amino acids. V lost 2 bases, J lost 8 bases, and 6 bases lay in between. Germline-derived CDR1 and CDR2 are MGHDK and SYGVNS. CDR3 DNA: TGTGCCAGCAGTGAACTAGGGGGCTACACCTTC. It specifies CASSELGGYTF.

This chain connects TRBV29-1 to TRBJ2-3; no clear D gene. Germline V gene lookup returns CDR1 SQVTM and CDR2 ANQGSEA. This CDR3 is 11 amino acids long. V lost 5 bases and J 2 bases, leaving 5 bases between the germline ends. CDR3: CSVLVTDTQYF. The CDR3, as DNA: TGCAGCGTTTTGGTCACAGATACGCAGTATTTT.

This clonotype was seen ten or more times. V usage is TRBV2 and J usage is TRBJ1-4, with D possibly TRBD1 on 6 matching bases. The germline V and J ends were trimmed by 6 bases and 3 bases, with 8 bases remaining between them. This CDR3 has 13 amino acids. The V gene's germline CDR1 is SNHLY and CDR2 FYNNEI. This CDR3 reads CASRQGPNEKLFF. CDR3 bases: TGTGCCAGCAGACAGGGTCCTAATGAAAAACTGTTTTTT.

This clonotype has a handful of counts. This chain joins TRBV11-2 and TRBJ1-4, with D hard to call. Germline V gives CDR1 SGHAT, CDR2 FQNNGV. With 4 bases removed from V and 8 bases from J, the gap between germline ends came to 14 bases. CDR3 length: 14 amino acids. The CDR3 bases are TGTGCCAGCAGCTCTAACAGAGCTGCAGAAAAACTGTTTTTT. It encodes CASSSNRAAEKLFF. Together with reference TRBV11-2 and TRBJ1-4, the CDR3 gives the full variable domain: EAGVAQSPRYKIIEKRQSVAFWCNPISGHATLYWYQQILGQGPKLLIQFQNNGVVDDSQLPKDRFSAERLKGVDSTLKIQPAKLEDSAVYLCASSSNRAAEKLFFGSGTQLSVL.

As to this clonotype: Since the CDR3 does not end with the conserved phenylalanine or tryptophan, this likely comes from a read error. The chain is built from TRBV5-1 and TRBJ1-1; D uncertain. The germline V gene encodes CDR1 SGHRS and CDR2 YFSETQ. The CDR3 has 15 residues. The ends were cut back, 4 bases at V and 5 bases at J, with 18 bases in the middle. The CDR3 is CASSADGRGRTEAFL. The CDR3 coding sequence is TGCGCCAGCAGCGCTGATGGACGGGGTAGGACTGAAGCTTTCCTT.

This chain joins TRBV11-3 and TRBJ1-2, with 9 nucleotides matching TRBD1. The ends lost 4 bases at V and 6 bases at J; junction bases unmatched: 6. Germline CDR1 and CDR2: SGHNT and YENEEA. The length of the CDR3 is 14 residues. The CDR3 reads CASSSGTGIDGYTF. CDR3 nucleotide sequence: TGTGCCAGCAGCTCCGGGACAGGGATCGATGGCTACACCTTC.

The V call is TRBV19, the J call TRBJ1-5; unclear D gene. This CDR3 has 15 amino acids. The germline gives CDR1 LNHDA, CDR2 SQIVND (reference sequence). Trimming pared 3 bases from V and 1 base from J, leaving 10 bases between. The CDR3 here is CASSIGVGSNQPQHF. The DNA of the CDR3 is TGTGCCAGTAGTATCGGAGTGGGCAGCAATCAGCCCCAGCATTTT.

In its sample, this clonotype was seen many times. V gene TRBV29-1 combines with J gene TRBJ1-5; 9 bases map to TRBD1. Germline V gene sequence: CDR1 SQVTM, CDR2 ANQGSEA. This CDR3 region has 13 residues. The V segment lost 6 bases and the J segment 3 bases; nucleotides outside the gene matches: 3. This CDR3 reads CSVGQGSNQPQHF. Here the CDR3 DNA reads TGCAGCGTGGGACAGGGATCCAATCAGCCCCAGCATTTT.

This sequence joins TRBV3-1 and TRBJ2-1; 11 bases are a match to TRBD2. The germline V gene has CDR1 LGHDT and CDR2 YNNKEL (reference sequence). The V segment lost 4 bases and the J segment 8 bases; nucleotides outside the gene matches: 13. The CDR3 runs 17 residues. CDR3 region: CASSRGTSGVQKHEQFF. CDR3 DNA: TGTGCCAGCAGCCGAGGGACTAGCGGCGTGCAGAAGCATGAGCAGTTCTTC.

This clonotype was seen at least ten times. The CDR3 loop reads CASSIVTGLYQPQHF. The DNA of the CDR3 is TGTGCCAGTAGTATAGTGACAGGGCTCTATCAGCCCCAGCATTTT. This chain uses TRBV19 with TRBJ1-5; 7 nucleotides agree with TRBD1. Germline V CDR1 and CDR2: LNHDA, SQIVND (reference sequence). This CDR3 has 15 amino acids. The trim removed 1 base at V and 5 bases at J, leaving 5 bases unmatched.